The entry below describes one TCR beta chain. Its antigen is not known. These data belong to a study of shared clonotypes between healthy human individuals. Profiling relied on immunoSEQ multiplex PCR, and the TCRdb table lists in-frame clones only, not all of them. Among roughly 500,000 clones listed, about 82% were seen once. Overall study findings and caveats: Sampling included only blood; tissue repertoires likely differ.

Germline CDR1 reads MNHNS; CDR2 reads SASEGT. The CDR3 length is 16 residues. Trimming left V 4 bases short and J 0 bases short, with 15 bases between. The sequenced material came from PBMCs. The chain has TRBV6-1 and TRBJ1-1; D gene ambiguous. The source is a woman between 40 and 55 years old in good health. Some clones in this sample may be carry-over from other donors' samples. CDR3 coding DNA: TGTGCCAGCAGTGTCATAACCGGGCCGATGAACACTGAAGCTTTCTTT. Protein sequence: CASSVITGPMNTEAFF.